This paragraph reports one TCR beta chain. What it recognizes is unknown. This record belongs to a study of identical twins. General study points: With abundant cord blood beta clonotypes, insertions were fewer; memory repertoires showed no such pattern. Researchers reported weaker excess twin sharing in beta out-of-frame sequences.

MiXCR was run by TCRdb on the 5' RACE reads, yielding one entry per CDR3 protein. Of about 790,000 distinct CDR3 sequences listed, 15% to 20% are singletons. These data also featured in a second study, about T cells expressing NK-cell markers. In that study: The sequencing cohort of eight donors included seven HCMV-seropositive individuals and one seronegative individual. Several of the experiments relied on an anti-gamma-delta TCR antibody so that only alpha-beta TCR T cells were sorted.

Material: PBMCs. This receptor was obtained from a woman between 18 and 30 years old in good health.

The CDR3 here is CASSIIGLASPYNEQFF. The DNA for the CDR3 is TGTGCCAGCAGTATAATAGGACTAGCGTCTCCCTACAATGAGCAGTTCTTC. The J gene is TRBJ2-1, the V gene TRBV12-3 or TRBV12-4; 9 bases line up with TRBD2. CDR3 length: 17 residues. After removal of 5 bases from V and 2 bases from J, the junction contained 10 bases not matched to a gene.